This TCR beta chain is from a study of blood T cells in healthy people across ages. PCR was performed a second time for roughly 7 to 12 cycles using a sample-barcoded 5' primer and a J-beta primer mix. TCRdb re-derived calls from the 5' RACE reads in MiXCR, one entry per CDR3 protein. The sample records about 640,000 distinct CDR3 sequences, about 28% being singletons. With 0 bases removed from V and 7 bases from J, the gap between germline ends came to 7 bases. This CDR3 region has 13 residues. CDR1 and CDR2 from the germline V gene are SGDLS and YYNGEE. Isolated per sample were at least 6 million PBMCs.

The chain recombines TRBV9 with TRBJ2-2; no definite D call. Sequenced material: blood. The sequence derives from a woman older than 75 in good health. The CDR3 DNA reads as TGTGCCAGCAGCGTAGGTACAGTCGGGGAGCTGTTTTTT. Its protein is CASSVGTVGELFF.